One sample yielded the 14 T cell receptor beta chains listed below, sequenced in a study of T cells in Graves' hyperthyroidism and ophthalmopathy. There were TCR beta CDR3 regions amplified from RNA transcripts. With the HTBI primer set, the TCR CDR3 went through a first round of RT-PCR. TCRdb redid the calling of the multiplex PCR reads with MiXCR, one entry per CDR3 protein. The sample consists of 350,000 to 400,000 distinct CDR3 sequences, approximately 15% of them appearing once. The specimen was blood. These receptors were collected from a woman in her twenties or thirties with Graves' hyperthyroidism.

This clonotype has at least ten counts. V and J are TRBV6-1 and TRBJ2-1, with 8 bases that match TRBD2. Germline CDR1 reads MNHNS; CDR2 reads SASEGT. V dropped 7 bases and J dropped 5; count of bases not matched to a gene: 10. The CDR3 runs 15 residues. The DNA of the CDR3 is TGTGCCAGCAATCTTAGGGGACTAGGGGACAATGAGCAGTTCTTC. It yields the protein CASNLRGLGDNEQFF.

This clonotype was found a few times. The chain couples TRBV9 to TRBJ2-5, with 12 nucleotides matching TRBD2. J was trimmed by 5 bases and V by 0 bases; bases with no gene match: 2. The CDR3 is 15 residues long. Germline V CDR1 and CDR2: SGDLS, YYNGEE. In DNA form, the CDR3 reads TGTGCCAGCAGCGTAGCGACTAGCGGGAGCGAGACCCAGTACTTC. The encoded protein is CASSVATSGSETQYF.

This clonotype was seen only a few times. The V call is TRBV30, the J call TRBJ2-7, with 7 bases lining up with TRBD1. CDR1 and CDR2 (germline): GTSNPN, SVGIG (reference sequence). The CDR3 sequence is 14 residues long. V shed 5 bases and J 1 base; nucleotides not matched to a gene: 8. The chain's CDR3 is CAWFDRAVSYEQYF. The CDR3, as DNA: TGTGCCTGGTTCGACAGGGCGGTTTCCTACGAGCAGTACTTC.

The rearrangement links TRBV20-1 to TRBJ1-2, with a tentative D call TRBD1 (5 bases). The V gene lost 5 bases and the J gene lost 4 bases, with 17 bases spanning the gap. The CDR3 contains 14 residues. Germline CDR1 and CDR2: DFQATT and SNEGSKA (reference sequence). The CDR3 DNA follows: TGCAGTGCTGTAAGACAGAGGGAACTCTATGGCTACACCTTC. Its translation: CSAVRQRELYGYTF.

This clonotype came up a few times. One end of the junction does not line up with germline, which may come from a read error. The CDR3 DNA reads TGTGCCATCAGTGCGAGAAACGGGTCTAACTATGGCTACGCCTTC. Encoded protein: CAISARNGSNYGYAF. This chain uses TRBV10-3 with TRBJ1-2; D unclear. Germline lookup yields CDR1 ENHRY and CDR2 SYGVKD. The CDR3 has 15 amino acids.

The sample holds many counts of this clonotype. CDR3 in DNA: TGTGCCAGCAGTATACGGACAAATTTCTATGGCTACACCTTC. Amino acid sequence: CASSIRTNFYGYTF. The chain combines TRBV12-3 or TRBV12-4 with TRBJ1-2, with D tentatively TRBD1 (5 bases). The CDR3 spans 14 residues. V was cut by 5 bases and J by 4 bases, with 14 bases left in between.

This clonotype was seen more than once but under ten times. The genes are TRBV7-9 and TRBJ2-5; D may correspond to TRBD1 or TRBD2 (5 bases each). Deletions cut 5 bases from V and 2 bases from J, with 15 bases between. The CDR3 totals 15 residues. CDR1 and CDR2 from the germline V gene are SEHNR and FQNEAQ (reference sequence). CDR3 bases: TGTGCCAGCAGCCGGGTCTACTGGGGGCAAGAGACCCAGTACTTC. It yields the protein CASSRVYWGQETQYF.

Many counts were recorded for this clonotype. The chain has TRBV7-9 and TRBJ2-1; 9 positions match TRBD2. Germline assignment: CDR1 SEHNR and CDR2 FQNEAQ (reference sequence). V lost 8 bases and J lost 1; bases outside the gene matches: 9. CDR3 length equals 16 residues. The CDR3 sequence: CASGLAGIISYNEQFF. In nucleotides, the CDR3 is TGTGCCAGCGGGCTAGCGGGAATAATATCCTACAATGAGCAGTTCTTC.

In its sample, this clonotype was seen many times. This chain joins TRBV5-1 and TRBJ1-2; a possible D gene is TRBD1 (6 bases). The CDR3 loop spans 14 amino acids. Between the trimmed V and J ends, which lost 4 bases and 4 bases, there was a span of 14 bases. Germline V gene lookup returns CDR1 SGHRS and CDR2 YFSETQ. The CDR3 DNA follows: TGCGCCAGCAGCCCCGGCCAGGGGAGCTATGGCTACACCTTC. Residues: CASSPGQGSYGYTF.

V is TRBV30 and J is TRBJ1-5; 8 positions agree with TRBD1. The V gene's germline CDR1 is GTSNPN and CDR2 SVGIG (reference sequence). The CDR3 loop spans 16 amino acids. The trim removed 0 bases at V and 6 bases at J, leaving 10 bases unmatched. CDR3 sequence reads: CAWSVLNDRGSQPQHF. CDR3 sequence (DNA): TGTGCCTGGAGTGTACTTAATGACAGGGGATCTCAGCCCCAGCATTTT.

This clonotype occurred once. The CDR3 nucleotides are TGTGCCAGTAGTATTGGCGGGAATAGCAATCAGCCCCAGCATTTT. Residues: CASSIGGNSNQPQHF. The genes are TRBV19 and TRBJ1-5; D remains ambiguous. The CDR3 is 15 amino acids. Looked up from germline, CDR1 is LNHDA and CDR2 is SQIVND (reference sequence). V lost 3 bases and J 0 bases, leaving 9 bases between the germline ends. Full variable domain (rest looked up from reference TRBV19 and TRBJ1-5): DGGITQSPKYLFRKEGQNVTLSCEQNLNHDAMYWYRQDPGQGLRLIYYSQIVNDFQKGDIAEGYSVSREKKESFPLTVTSAQKNPTAFYLCASSIGGNSNQPQHFGDGTRLSIL.

This clonotype occurred a few times. The chain carries TRBV12-5 and TRBJ1-1; D may be TRBD1 (5 bases). Trimming left V 3 bases short and J 5 bases short, with 19 bases between. This CDR3 comprises 16 residues. Germline CDR1 and CDR2: LGHNT and FRNRAP. CDR3 region: CASGLWYGAAGTEAFF. Here the CDR3 DNA reads TGTGCTAGTGGTTTATGGTACGGGGCGGCGGGGACTGAAGCTTTCTTT. Based on the CDR3 plus reference TRBV12-5 and TRBJ1-1, the full variable domain is DARVTQTPRHKVTEMGQEVTMRCQPILGHNTVFWYRQTMMQGLELLAYFRNRAPLDDSGMPKDRFSAEMPDATLATLKIQPSEPRDSAVYFCASGLWYGAAGTEAFFGQGTRLTVV.

There are many counts of this clonotype. V is TRBV14 and J is TRBJ1-1; D may be TRBD1 (6 bases). Germline CDR1 and CDR2: SGHDN and FVKESK. The CDR3 has 15 amino acids. V was cut by 3 bases and J by 5 bases, with 16 bases left in between. CDR3 amino acids: CASSHAGAGGTEAFF. DNA of the CDR3: TGTGCCAGCAGCCATGCAGGGGCAGGAGGGACTGAAGCTTTCTTT.

In this sample, this clonotype turned up a few times. The gene calls are TRBV27 and TRBJ1-5, with D possibly matching TRBD1 (5 bases). The V end was cut by 6 bases, the J end by 3 bases, with 24 bases between. Germline CDR1 and CDR2: MNHEY and SMNVEV (reference sequence). The CDR3 is 18 amino acids. The CDR3 reads CASSHRTNRQSYNQPQHF. As DNA, the CDR3 is TGTGCCAGCAGCCACCGCACCAATCGACAGAGCTACAATCAGCCCCAGCATTTT.